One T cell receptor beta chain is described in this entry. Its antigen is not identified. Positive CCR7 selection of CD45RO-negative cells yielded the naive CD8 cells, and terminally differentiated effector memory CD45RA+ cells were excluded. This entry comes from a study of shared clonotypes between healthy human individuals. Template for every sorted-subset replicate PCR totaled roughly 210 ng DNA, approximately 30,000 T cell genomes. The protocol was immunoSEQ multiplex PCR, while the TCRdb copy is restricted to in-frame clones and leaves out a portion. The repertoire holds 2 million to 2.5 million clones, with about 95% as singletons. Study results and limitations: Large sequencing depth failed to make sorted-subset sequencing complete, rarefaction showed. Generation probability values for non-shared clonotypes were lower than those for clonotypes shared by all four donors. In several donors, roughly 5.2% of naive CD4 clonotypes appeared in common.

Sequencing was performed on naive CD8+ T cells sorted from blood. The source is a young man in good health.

CDR3 loop: CASSPDGVASYEQYF. The CDR3 nucleotides read TGTGCCAGCAGTCCTGACGGGGTGGCCTCCTACGAGCAGTACTTC. The rearrangement links TRBV27 to TRBJ2-7; perhaps TRBD2 as D (5 bases). Trimming stripped 5 bases from V and 0 bases from J, with 14 bases between. The CDR3 totals 15 residues. In germline, CDR1 is MNHEY, CDR2 SMNVEV (reference sequence).